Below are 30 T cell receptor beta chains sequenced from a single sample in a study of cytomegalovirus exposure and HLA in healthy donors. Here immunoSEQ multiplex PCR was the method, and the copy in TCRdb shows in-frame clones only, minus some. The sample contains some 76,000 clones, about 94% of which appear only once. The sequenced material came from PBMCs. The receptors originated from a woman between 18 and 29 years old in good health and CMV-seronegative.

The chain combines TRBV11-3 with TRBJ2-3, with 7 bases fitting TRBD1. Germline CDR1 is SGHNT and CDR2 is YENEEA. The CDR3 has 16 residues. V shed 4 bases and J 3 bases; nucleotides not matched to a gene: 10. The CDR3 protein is CASSYLGQKLTDTQYF. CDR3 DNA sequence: TGTGCCAGCAGCTATTTGGGACAGAAACTAACAGATACGCAGTATTTT. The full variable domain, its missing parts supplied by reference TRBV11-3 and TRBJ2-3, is EAGVVQSPRYKIIEKKQPVAFWCNPISGHNTLYWYLQNLGQGPELLIRYENEEAVDDSQLPKDRFSAERLKGVDSTLKIQPAELGDSAVYLCASSYLGQKLTDTQYFGPGTRLTVL.

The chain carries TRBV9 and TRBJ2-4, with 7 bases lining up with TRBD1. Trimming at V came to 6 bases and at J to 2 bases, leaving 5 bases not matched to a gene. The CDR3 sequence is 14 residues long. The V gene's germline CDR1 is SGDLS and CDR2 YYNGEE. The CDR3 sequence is CASNRDSPKNIQYF. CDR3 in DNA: TGTGCCAGCAATCGGGACAGTCCCAAAAACATTCAGTACTTC.

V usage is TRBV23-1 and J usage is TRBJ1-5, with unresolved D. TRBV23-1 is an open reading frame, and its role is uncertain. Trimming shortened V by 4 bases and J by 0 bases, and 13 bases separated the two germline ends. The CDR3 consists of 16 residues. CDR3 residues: CASSPRAGYSNQPQHF. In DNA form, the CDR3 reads TGCGCCAGCAGTCCGAGAGCAGGCTATAGCAATCAGCCCCAGCATTTT.

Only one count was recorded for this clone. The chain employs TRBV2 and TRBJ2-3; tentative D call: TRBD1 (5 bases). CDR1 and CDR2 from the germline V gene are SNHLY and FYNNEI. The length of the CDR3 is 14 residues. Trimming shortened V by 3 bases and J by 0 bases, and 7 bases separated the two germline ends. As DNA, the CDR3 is TGTGCCAGCAGTGAGGGGCGGAGCACAGATACGCAGTATTTT. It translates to CASSEGRSTDTQYF.

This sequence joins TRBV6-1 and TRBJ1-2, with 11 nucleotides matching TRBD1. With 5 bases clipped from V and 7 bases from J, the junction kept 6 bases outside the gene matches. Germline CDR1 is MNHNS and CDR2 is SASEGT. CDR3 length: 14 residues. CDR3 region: CASSPGQGVRGYTF. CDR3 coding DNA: TGTGCCAGCAGTCCGGGACAGGGGGTACGTGGCTACACCTTC.

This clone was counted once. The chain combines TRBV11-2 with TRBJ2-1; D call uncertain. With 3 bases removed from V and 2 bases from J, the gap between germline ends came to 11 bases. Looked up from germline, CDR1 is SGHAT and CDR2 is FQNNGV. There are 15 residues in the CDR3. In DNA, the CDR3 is TGTGCCAGCAGCTTCGGCAGGCCGACCTACAATGAGCAGTTCTTC. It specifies CASSFGRPTYNEQFF.

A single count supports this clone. The CDR3: CASSQGGTALNNQPQHF. For the CDR3, the DNA is TGCGCCAGCAGCCAAGGAGGGACAGCCCTTAATAATCAGCCCCAGCATTTT. This chain joins TRBV4-1 and TRBJ1-5, with TRBD1 matching over 7 bases. Trimming cost V 1 base and J 4 bases; bases outside gene matches: 10. From germline, CDR1 is MGHRA and CDR2 YSYEKL. CDR3 size: 17 residues.

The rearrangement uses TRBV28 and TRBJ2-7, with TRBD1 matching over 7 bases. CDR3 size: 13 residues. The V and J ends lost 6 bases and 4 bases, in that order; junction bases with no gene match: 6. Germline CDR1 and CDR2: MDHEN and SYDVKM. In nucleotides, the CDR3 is TGTGCCAGCAGAAAGACAGGGATATACGAGCAGTACTTC. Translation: CASRKTGIYEQYF.

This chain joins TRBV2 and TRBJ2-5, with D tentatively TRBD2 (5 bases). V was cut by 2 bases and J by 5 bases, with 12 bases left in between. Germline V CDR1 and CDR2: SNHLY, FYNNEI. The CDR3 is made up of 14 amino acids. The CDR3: CASSELRAEETQYF. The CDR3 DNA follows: TGTGCCAGCAGTGAATTGCGGGCCGAGGAGACCCAGTACTTC.

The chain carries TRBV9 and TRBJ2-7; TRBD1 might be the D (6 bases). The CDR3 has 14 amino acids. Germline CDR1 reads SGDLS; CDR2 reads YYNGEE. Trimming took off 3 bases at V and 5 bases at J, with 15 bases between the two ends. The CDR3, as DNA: TGTGCCAGCAGCGGGTACAGGGACGGCGACGAGCAGTACTTC. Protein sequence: CASSGYRDGDEQYF.

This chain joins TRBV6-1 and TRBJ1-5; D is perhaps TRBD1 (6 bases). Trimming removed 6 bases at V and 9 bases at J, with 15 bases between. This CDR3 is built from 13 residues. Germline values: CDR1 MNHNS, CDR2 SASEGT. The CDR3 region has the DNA TGTGCCAGCAGGGGGGGGCCCCGGGGGCCCCAGCATTTT. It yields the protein CASRGGPRGPQHF.

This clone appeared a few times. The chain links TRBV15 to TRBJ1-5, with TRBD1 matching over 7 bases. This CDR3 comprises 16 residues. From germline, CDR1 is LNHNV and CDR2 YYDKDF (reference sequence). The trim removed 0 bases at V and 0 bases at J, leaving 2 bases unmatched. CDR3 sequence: CATSRDQGDSNQPQHF. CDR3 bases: TGTGCCACCAGCAGAGATCAGGGGGATAGCAATCAGCCCCAGCATTTT.

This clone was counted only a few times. The DNA for the CDR3 is TGTGCCAGCAGCCCGCCGGGGAGCGGGTACTCCTACAATGAGCAGTTCTTC. The encoded protein is CASSPPGSGYSYNEQFF. The chain employs TRBV11-3 and TRBJ2-1, with TRBD2 as a possible D gene (6 bases). CDR3 length: 17 residues. CDR1 and CDR2 (germline): SGHNT, YENEEA. Trimming shortened V by 5 bases and J by 0 bases, and 17 bases separated the two germline ends.

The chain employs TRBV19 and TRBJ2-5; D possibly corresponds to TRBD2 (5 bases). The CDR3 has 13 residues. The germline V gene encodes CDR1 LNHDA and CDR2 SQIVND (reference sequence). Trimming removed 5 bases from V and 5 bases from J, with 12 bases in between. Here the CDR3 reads CASSYSGSETQYF. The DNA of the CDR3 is TGTGCCAGTAGTTATTCGGGGTCGGAGACCCAGTACTTC. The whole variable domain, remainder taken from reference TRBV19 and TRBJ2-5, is DGGITQSPKYLFRKEGQNVTLSCEQNLNHDAMYWYRQDPGQGLRLIYYSQIVNDFQKGDIAEGYSVSREKKESFPLTVTSAQKNPTAFYLCASSYSGSETQYFGPGTRLLVL.

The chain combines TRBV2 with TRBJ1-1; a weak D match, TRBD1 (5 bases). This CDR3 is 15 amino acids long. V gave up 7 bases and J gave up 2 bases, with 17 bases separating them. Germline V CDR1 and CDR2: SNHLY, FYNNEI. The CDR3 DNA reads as TGTGCCAGCACCGTGGCGGGGGACCCTAACACTGAAGCTTTCTTT. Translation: CASTVAGDPNTEAFF.

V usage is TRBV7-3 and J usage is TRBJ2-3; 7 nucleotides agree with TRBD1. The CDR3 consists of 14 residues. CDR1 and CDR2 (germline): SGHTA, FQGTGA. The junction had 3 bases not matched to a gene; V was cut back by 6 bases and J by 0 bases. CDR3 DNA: TGTGCCAGCAGTACCAGGGGGAGCACAGATACGCAGTATTTT. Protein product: CASSTRGSTDTQYF.

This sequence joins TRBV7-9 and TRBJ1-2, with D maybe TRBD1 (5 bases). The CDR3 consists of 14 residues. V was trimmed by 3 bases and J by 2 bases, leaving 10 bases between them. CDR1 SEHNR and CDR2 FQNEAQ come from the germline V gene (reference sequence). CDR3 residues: CASSLGTSNYGYTF. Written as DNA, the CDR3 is TGTGCCAGCAGCTTGGGGACTTCCAACTATGGCTACACCTTC.

The CDR3 coding sequence is TGCGCCAGCAGCCCCCGACTAGCGGGAGAAAAGACCCAGTACTTC. Translation: CASSPRLAGEKTQYF. V gene TRBV4-1 combines with J gene TRBJ2-5, with 12 nucleotides matching TRBD2. Trimming at V came to 4 bases and at J to 6 bases, leaving 6 bases not matched to a gene. The CDR3 extends over 15 amino acids. Germline-derived CDR1 and CDR2 are MGHRA and YSYEKL.

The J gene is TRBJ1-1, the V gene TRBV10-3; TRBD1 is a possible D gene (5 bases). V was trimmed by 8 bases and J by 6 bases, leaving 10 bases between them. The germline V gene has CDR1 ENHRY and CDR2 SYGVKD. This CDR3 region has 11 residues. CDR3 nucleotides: TGTGCCATCGGATCGGGGGCTGAAGCTTTCTTT. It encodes CAIGSGAEAFF.

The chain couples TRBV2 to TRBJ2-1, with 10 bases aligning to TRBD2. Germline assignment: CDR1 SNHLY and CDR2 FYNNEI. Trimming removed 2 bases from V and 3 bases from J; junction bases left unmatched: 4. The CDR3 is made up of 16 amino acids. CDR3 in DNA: TGTGCCAGCAGTGAAAGCGGGAGGGCCGGCTACAATGAGCAGTTCTTC. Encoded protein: CASSESGRAGYNEQFF.

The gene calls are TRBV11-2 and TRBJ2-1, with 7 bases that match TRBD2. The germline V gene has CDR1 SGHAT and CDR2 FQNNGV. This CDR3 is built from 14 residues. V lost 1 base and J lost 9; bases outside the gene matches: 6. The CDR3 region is CASSLVVREGEQFF. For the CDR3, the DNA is TGTGCCAGCAGCTTAGTAGTCAGGGAGGGTGAGCAGTTCTTC.

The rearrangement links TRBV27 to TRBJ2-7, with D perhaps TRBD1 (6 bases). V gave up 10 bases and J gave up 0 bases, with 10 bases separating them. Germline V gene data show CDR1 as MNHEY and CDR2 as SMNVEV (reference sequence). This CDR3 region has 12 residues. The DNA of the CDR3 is TGTGCCACCCAGGGGAGCTCCTACGAGCAGTACTTC. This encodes CATQGSSYEQYF.

The CDR3 loop reads CATSRPSGSSLETQYF. The CDR3 region has the DNA TGTGCCACCAGCAGACCTAGCGGGAGCTCTTTGGAGACCCAGTACTTC. This rearrangement joins TRBV15 to TRBJ2-5; 10 bases fit TRBD2. CDR3 length: 16 residues. V lost 2 bases, J lost 5 bases, and 8 bases stayed unmatched. Germline CDR1 LNHNV, CDR2 YYDKDF (reference sequence). The full variable domain, its missing parts supplied by reference TRBV15 and TRBJ2-5, is DAMVIQNPRYQVTQFGKPVTLSCSQTLNHNVMYWYQQKSSQAPKLLFHYYDKDFNNEADTPDNFQSRRPNTSFCFLDIRSPGLGDTAMYLCATSRPSGSSLETQYFGPGTRLLVL.

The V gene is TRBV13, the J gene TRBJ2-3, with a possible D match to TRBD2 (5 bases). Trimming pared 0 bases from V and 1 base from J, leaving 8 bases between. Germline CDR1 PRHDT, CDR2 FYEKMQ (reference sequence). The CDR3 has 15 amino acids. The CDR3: CASSLGLEGTDTQYF. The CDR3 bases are TGTGCCAGCAGCTTAGGGTTGGAGGGCACAGATACGCAGTATTTT. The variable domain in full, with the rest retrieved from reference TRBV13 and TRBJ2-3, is AAGVIQSPRHLIKEKRETATLKCYPIPRHDTVYWYQQGPGQDPQFLISFYEKMQSDKGSIPDRFSAQQFSDYHSELNMSSLELGDSALYFCASSLGLEGTDTQYFGPGTRLTVL.

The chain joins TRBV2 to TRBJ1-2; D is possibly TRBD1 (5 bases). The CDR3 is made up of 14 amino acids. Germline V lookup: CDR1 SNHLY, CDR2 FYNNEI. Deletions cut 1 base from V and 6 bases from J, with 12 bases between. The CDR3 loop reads CASSEVGGADGYTF. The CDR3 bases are TGTGCCAGCAGTGAAGTGGGGGGTGCGGATGGCTACACCTTC.

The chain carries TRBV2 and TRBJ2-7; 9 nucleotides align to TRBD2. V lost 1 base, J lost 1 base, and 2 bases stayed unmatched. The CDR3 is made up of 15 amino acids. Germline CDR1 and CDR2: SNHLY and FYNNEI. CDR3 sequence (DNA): TGTGCCAGCAGTGAAGTACTAGCGGGTTCCTACGAGCAGTACTTC. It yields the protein CASSEVLAGSYEQYF.

The CDR3 is CASSPNTAANYGYTF. In DNA form, the CDR3 reads TGTGCCAGCTCACCAAACACAGCGGCGAACTATGGCTACACCTTC. J is TRBJ1-2 and V is TRBV18, with unresolved D. Trimming removed 2 bases from V and 2 bases from J, with 12 bases in between. Looked up from germline, CDR1 is KGHSH and CDR2 is LQKENI. The CDR3 spans 15 residues.

CDR3 nucleotide sequence: TGTGCCAGTAGTATCGGTACAGGGGGCTTGGGCTACACCTTC. Its translation: CASSIGTGGLGYTF. The chain joins TRBV19 to TRBJ1-2; 9 nucleotides line up with TRBD1. The J segment lost 8 bases and the V segment lost 3 bases, leaving 7 bases of the junction unmatched. The CDR3 spans 14 residues. Germline CDR1 and CDR2: LNHDA and SQIVND (reference sequence).

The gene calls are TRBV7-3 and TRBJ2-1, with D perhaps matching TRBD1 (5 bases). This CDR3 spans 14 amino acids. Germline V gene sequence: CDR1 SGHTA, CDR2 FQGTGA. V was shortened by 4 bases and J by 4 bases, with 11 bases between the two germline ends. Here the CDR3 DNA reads TGTGCCAGCAGCTCCCCAGGGCCTTACAATGAGCAGTTCTTC. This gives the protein CASSSPGPYNEQFF.

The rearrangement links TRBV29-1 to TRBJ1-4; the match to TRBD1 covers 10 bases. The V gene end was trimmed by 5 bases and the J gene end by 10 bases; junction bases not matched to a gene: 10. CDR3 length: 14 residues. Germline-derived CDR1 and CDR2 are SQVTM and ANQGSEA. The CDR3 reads CSVLDGTGALKLFF. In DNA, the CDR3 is TGCAGCGTTCTCGACGGGACAGGGGCATTAAAACTGTTTTTT.